The text below deals with one T cell receptor beta chain. Its antigen is currently unknown. Other DNA sequences within the sample encode an identical CDR3. This sample was taken from a study of CD8+ T cells in alopecia areata. Study-wide context: Each day, treated patients took oral tofacitinib twice, at 5 to 10 mg per dose. Study results and caveats: With patients, TCR sharing proved less clear than in mice, a difference possibly related to HLA.

The CDR3 is made up of 14 amino acids. The V gene's germline CDR1 is SGHRS and CDR2 YFSETQ. The germline V and J ends were trimmed by 0 bases and 1 base, with 8 bases remaining between them. The sequencing template was cDNA reverse transcribed from extracted RNA. Some clones are missing from TCRdb's copy, which holds only in-frame ones; the method was immunoSEQ multiplex PCR. This table holds 200,000 to 250,000 clones, 50% to 70% found once. This sequence originates from a human donor with alopecia areata. The material was CD4+ T cells sorted from blood, obtained at week 0. This chain connects TRBV5-1 to TRBJ2-7; maybe TRBD1 (6 bases). CDR3 in amino acids: CASSLGQASYEQYF. In DNA, the CDR3 is TGCGCCAGCAGCTTGGGACAGGCGTCCTACGAGCAGTACTTC.